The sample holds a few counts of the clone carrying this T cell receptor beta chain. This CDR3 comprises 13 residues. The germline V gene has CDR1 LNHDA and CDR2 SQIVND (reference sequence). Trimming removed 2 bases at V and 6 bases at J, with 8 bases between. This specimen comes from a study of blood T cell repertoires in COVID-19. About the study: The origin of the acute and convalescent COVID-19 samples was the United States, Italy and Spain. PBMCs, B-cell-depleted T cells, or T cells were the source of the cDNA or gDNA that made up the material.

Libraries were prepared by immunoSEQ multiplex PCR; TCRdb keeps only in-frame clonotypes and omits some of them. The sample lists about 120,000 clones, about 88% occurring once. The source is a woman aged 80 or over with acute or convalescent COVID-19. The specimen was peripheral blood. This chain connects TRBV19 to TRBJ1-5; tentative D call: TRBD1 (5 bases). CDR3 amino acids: CASSIQGGQPQHF. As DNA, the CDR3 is TGTGCCAGTAGTATACAGGGAGGTCAGCCCCAGCATTTT.